What follows are 8 T cell receptor beta chains derived from one specimen sequenced in a study of Ad26.COV2.S vaccination and SARS-CoV-2 variants (dated by TCRdb to 2020 to 2022). The library was obtained by the immunoSEQ multiplex PCR assay. TCRdb provides this immuneACCESS table in a form limited to in-frame rearrangements. Some clones are lacking; in checked studies, under half of them reflect an unresolved V gene, and why the rest are absent is not known. The sample profile shows roughly 420,000 clones; approximately 87% of them were found once. Of the sample, 3.5% to 4% is held by the ten largest clones. This specimen's treatment or condition label, interpreted: 15 to 20 received Ad26.COV2.S at low or high dose, single or two shots; several received placebo; per-sample allocation not given. For vaccine and placebo recipients, repertoires were sequenced using samples collected on day 63 after the first injection.

Specimen: peripheral blood, collected in a trial of Ad26.COV2.S vaccine versus placebo. All receptors come from a person between 18 and 60 years old who received the Ad26.COV2.S COVID-19 vaccine or a placebo.

This rearrangement joins TRBV10-2 to TRBJ2-5, with D maybe TRBD2 (5 bases). V was clipped by 11 bases and J by 0 bases, with 10 bases between them. Germline loops: CDR1 WSHSY, CDR2 SAAADI. This CDR3 is 12 amino acids long. CDR3 loop: CACRDHQETQYF. The CDR3 nucleotides are TGCGCCTGCCGGGATCACCAAGAGACCCAGTACTTC.

The chain links TRBV5-1 to TRBJ1-1, with D possibly being TRBD1 (5 bases). In germline, CDR1 is SGHRS, CDR2 YFSETQ. CDR3 length: 17 residues. V was clipped by 7 bases and J by 3 bases, with 25 bases between them. The CDR3 here is CASRYIRDLTSDTEAFF. The CDR3 nucleotides read TGCGCCAGCCGGTATATCCGGGACCTCACGTCGGACACTGAAGCTTTCTTT.

This chain's CDR3 is CASSDSGYGYTF. CDR3 in DNA: TGTGCCAGCAGCGACTCGGGGTATGGCTACACCTTC. The chain recombines TRBV9 with TRBJ1-2; D remains unclear. CDR3 length: 12 amino acids. Trimming stripped 3 bases from V and 5 bases from J, with 8 bases between. The germline CDR1 and CDR2 sequences are SGDLS and YYNGEE.

V gene TRBV2 combines with J gene TRBJ2-7, with D tentatively TRBD2 (6 bases). This CDR3 contains 14 residues. Germline loops: CDR1 SNHLY, CDR2 FYNNEI. Between the trimmed V and J ends, which lost 4 bases and 6 bases, there was a span of 16 bases. The CDR3 coding sequence is TGTGCCAGCAGTGGGTCCTCTCGCGGGGCCGAGCAGTACTTC. Translation: CASSGSSRGAEQYF.

This chain uses TRBV5-4 with TRBJ2-7, with D tentatively TRBD1 (6 bases). The germline V and J ends were trimmed by 4 bases and 1 base, with 12 bases remaining between them. The CDR3 runs 14 residues. Germline V lookup: CDR1 SGHNT, CDR2 YYREEE (reference sequence). The CDR3 DNA follows: TGTGCCAGCAGCGGGGGTAGGGGGTCCTACGAGCAGTACTTC. Protein: CASSGGRGSYEQYF.

The chain uses TRBV7-3 and TRBJ2-1, with D perhaps TRBD2 (6 bases). Germline lookup yields CDR1 SGHTA and CDR2 FQGTGA. The V end was cut by 5 bases, the J end by 4 bases, with 15 bases between. The CDR3 contains 15 residues. CDR3 loop: CASSTSGRSYNEQFF. CDR3 in DNA: TGTGCCAGCAGCACGTCAGGGAGGAGTTACAATGAGCAGTTCTTC.

The chain is built from TRBV5-1 and TRBJ1-1, with 7 bases lining up with TRBD1. Trimming took 4 bases from V and 0 from J; bases not matched to a gene: 3. This CDR3 is built from 14 residues. Looked up from germline, CDR1 is SGHRS and CDR2 is YFSETQ. CDR3 nucleotides: TGCGCCAGCAGCACGGGACAGATGAACACTGAAGCTTTCTTT. Its translation: CASSTGQMNTEAFF.

The J gene is TRBJ2-7, the V gene TRBV6-6, with TRBD1 matching 9 bases. Trimming took 5 bases from V and 5 from J; bases not matched to a gene: 7. CDR1 MNHNY and CDR2 SVGAGI come from the germline V gene (reference sequence). The CDR3 has 14 amino acids. CDR3 sequence reads: CASSGTGQGDEQYF. The CDR3 coding sequence is TGTGCCAGCAGTGGAACGGGACAGGGCGACGAGCAGTACTTC.